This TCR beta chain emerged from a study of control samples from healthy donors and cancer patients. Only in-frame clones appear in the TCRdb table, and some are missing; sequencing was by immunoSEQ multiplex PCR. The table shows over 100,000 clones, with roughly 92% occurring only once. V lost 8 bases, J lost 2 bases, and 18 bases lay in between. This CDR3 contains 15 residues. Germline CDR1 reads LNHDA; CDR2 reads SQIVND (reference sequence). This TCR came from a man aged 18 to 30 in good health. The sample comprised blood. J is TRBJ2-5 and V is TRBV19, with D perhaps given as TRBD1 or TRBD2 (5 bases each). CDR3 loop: CASAKNPGPQETQYF. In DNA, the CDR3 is TGTGCCAGTGCCAAAAACCCGGGACCGCAAGAGACCCAGTACTTC.